The next 10 T cell receptor beta chains were all read from a single sample in a study of shared clonotypes between healthy human individuals. Naive CD8 populations comprised CD45RO-negative cells positively selected for CCR7, excluding terminally differentiated effector memory CD45RA+ cells. The repertoire was sequenced with immunoSEQ multiplex PCR; TCRdb's copy has only in-frame clones and lacks some. The table shows around 700,000 clones, with under 95% occurring only once. Input material: naive CD8+ T cells sorted from blood. The receptor source for this set is a man between 25 and 39 years old in good health.

The V call is TRBV5-4, the J call TRBJ2-5; 8 nucleotides agree with TRBD2. This CDR3 has 14 residues. Losses at the gene ends were 3 bases for V and 4 bases for J; bases not matched to a gene: 5. Germline loops: CDR1 SGHNT, CDR2 YYREEE (reference sequence). The CDR3 loop is CASSSGTSLETQYF. The CDR3 nucleotides are TGTGCCAGCAGCTCCGGGACTAGTCTAGAGACCCAGTACTTC.

The rearrangement joins TRBV5-1 to TRBJ2-3; D unclear. The V gene's germline CDR1 is SGHRS and CDR2 YFSETQ. CDR3 length: 11 residues. Trimming took off 3 bases at V and 11 bases at J, with 10 bases between the two ends. The CDR3 here is CASSSQVEQYF. CDR3 coding DNA: TGCGCCAGCAGCTCCCAAGTAGAGCAGTATTTT.

This chain uses TRBV27 with TRBJ2-7; 10 bases agree with TRBD1. V shed 3 bases, J shed 3 bases, and the junction held 2 bases outside the gene matches. This CDR3 has 14 amino acids. Per germline, CDR1 MNHEY and CDR2 SMNVEV (reference sequence). CDR3 protein: CASSFGDRGYEQYF. CDR3 coding DNA: TGTGCCAGCAGTTTCGGGGACAGGGGCTACGAGCAGTACTTC.

The rearrangement joins TRBV27 to TRBJ2-1, with 7 bases that match TRBD2. This CDR3 has 13 residues. Germline V CDR1 and CDR2: MNHEY, SMNVEV (reference sequence). V was clipped by 10 bases and J by 3 bases; unmatched bases: 6. The CDR3 nucleotides are TGTGCCACCGCTAGCGGTCTCTACAATGAGCAGTTCTTC. This codes for CATASGLYNEQFF.

Turning to this clone: This sample also contains other DNA sequences that code for the same CDR3. The chain recombines TRBV9 with TRBJ2-3; no reliable D call. V dropped 0 bases and J dropped 2 bases, with 10 bases sitting between them. CDR3 length: 15 residues. CDR1 and CDR2 (germline): SGDLS, YYNGEE. The CDR3 loop reads CASSVEGRNTDTQYF. Written as DNA, the CDR3 is TGTGCCAGCAGCGTAGAAGGCCGTAACACAGATACGCAGTATTTT. Full variable domain (remainder filled in from reference TRBV9 and TRBJ2-3): DSGVTQTPKHLITATGQRVTLRCSPRSGDLSVYWYQQSLDQGLQFLIQYYNGEERAKGNILERFSAQQFPDLHSELNLSSLELGDSALYFCASSVEGRNTDTQYFGPGTRLTVL.

The genes are TRBV7-9 and TRBJ2-7; possibly TRBD2 for D (6 bases). Trimming left V 5 bases short and J 2 bases short, with 19 bases between. CDR1 and CDR2 (germline): SEHNR, FQNEAQ (reference sequence). The CDR3 contains 16 residues. CDR3 bases: TGTGCCAGCAGCGCCCCAGGGACTGAACATCCCTACGAGCAGTACTTC. Encoded protein: CASSAPGTEHPYEQYF.

The chain has TRBV27 and TRBJ2-7; D is uncertain. This CDR3 is 14 amino acids long. CDR1 MNHEY and CDR2 SMNVEV come from the germline V gene (reference sequence). V gave up 6 bases and J gave up 2 bases, with 14 bases separating them. The CDR3 DNA is TGTGCCAGCAGCCTGCGAGGTGCTACCTACGAGCAGTACTTC. Translation: CASSLRGATYEQYF.

Comments on this clone: The junction departs from the called germline gene at one end, perhaps through a read error. The chain carries TRBV27 and TRBJ2-7, with 12 nucleotides matching TRBD2. Germline lookup yields CDR1 MNHEY and CDR2 SMNVEV (reference sequence). This CDR3 region has 14 residues. The CDR3 sequence is CASSFSTSGSWVQF. The CDR3 nucleotides are TGTGCCAGCAGTTTCTCGACTAGCGGGAGTTGGGTTCAGTTC.

The CDR3, as DNA: TGTGCCATCAGCGAGGGACTAGCGGTTTATGAGCAGTTCTTC. It specifies CAISEGLAVYEQFF. V and J are TRBV10-3 and TRBJ2-1; TRBD2 aligns across 11 bases. Per germline, CDR1 ENHRY and CDR2 SYGVKD. V lost 6 bases and J lost 8; bases outside the gene matches: 6. This CDR3 spans 14 amino acids.

V gene TRBV14 combines with J gene TRBJ1-4; D is perhaps TRBD1 (5 bases). The V gene lost 0 bases and the J gene lost 8 bases, with 13 bases spanning the gap. The length of the CDR3 is 15 residues. Germline V gene data show CDR1 as SGHDN and CDR2 as FVKESK. As DNA, the CDR3 is TGTGCCAGCAGCCAAGAAAACCATAGGGGCGAAAAACTGTTTTTT. Its translation is CASSQENHRGEKLFF. Based on the CDR3 plus reference TRBV14 and TRBJ1-4, the full variable domain is EAGVTQFPSHSVIEKGQTVTLRCDPISGHDNLYWYRRVMGKEIKFLLHFVKESKQDESGMPNNRFLAERTGGTYSTLKVQPAELEDSGVYFCASSQENHRGEKLFFGSGTQLSVL.